The 26 T cell receptor beta chains below were found in one sample sequenced in a study of human T cells and chemical hapten exposure. Whole blood that had not been fractionated was the source of extracted total RNA. TCRdb itself ran the 5' RACE reads through MiXCR, one entry per CDR3 protein. In the table there are 110,000 or so distinct CDR3 sequences, 15% to 20% of which are singletons. These receptors were taken from a human donor in good health.

The chain is built from TRBV30 and TRBJ1-5; a possible D gene is TRBD1 (5 bases). Between the trimmed V and J ends, which lost 1 base and 2 bases, there was a span of 9 bases. The CDR3 contains 14 residues. Germline V gene sequence: CDR1 GTSNPN, CDR2 SVGIG (reference sequence). CDR3 coding DNA: TGTGCCTGGAGTGCTTGGGGGGGCAATCAGCCCCAGCATTTT. This encodes CAWSAWGGNQPQHF. Full variable domain (missing parts from reference TRBV30 and TRBJ1-5): SQTIHQWPATLVQPVGSPLSLECTVEGTSNPNLYWYRQAAGRGLQLLFYSVGIGQISSEVPQNLSASRPQDRQFILSSKKLLLSDSGFYLCAWSAWGGNQPQHFGDGTRLSIL.

This chain links TRBV29-1 with TRBJ1-4; D is uncertain. Germline V CDR1 and CDR2: SQVTM, ANQGSEA. The CDR3 spans 11 residues. V was trimmed by 4 bases and J by 7 bases, leaving 7 bases between them. CDR3 in amino acids: CSVVNSEKLFF. The CDR3 DNA follows: TGCAGCGTTGTTAACAGTGAAAAACTGTTTTTT.

The sample holds a few counts of this clonotype. The rearrangement uses TRBV6-6 and TRBJ2-7; tentative D call: TRBD1 (5 bases). The germline V and J ends were trimmed by 6 bases and 7 bases, with 10 bases remaining between them. CDR1 and CDR2 from the germline V gene are MNHNY and SVGAGI (reference sequence). This CDR3 region has 11 residues. Here the CDR3 reads CASSTTGEQYF. The DNA of the CDR3 is TGTGCCAGCAGCACCACAGGAGAGCAGTACTTC.

V gene TRBV11-2 combines with J gene TRBJ1-1; no clear D gene. The CDR3 has 14 residues. Trimming took 5 bases from V and 0 from J, leaving 10 bases between them. Germline V CDR1 and CDR2: SGHAT, FQNNGV. CDR3 sequence: CASSPRLLNTEAFF. The CDR3 DNA reads TGTGCCAGCAGCCCCCGCCTGTTGAACACTGAAGCTTTCTTT.

This chain joins TRBV10-1 and TRBJ1-5; TRBD1 might be the D (6 bases). The CDR3 is 18 amino acids. Germline-derived CDR1 and CDR2 are WNHNN and SYGVQD (reference sequence). V gave up 8 bases and J gave up 0 bases, with 23 bases separating them. CDR3 amino acids: CASLPPATGVYSNQPQHF. The CDR3 coding sequence is TGCGCCAGCCTCCCCCCGGCGACAGGCGTCTATAGCAATCAGCCCCAGCATTTT.

This clonotype was observed many times. The chain carries TRBV4-1 and TRBJ1-2; D remains ambiguous. V gave up 1 base and J gave up 4 bases, with 16 bases separating them. The germline V gene encodes CDR1 MGHRA and CDR2 YSYEKL. The CDR3 length is 16 residues. CDR3 sequence: CASSQVPEMTPYGYTF. Here the CDR3 DNA reads TGCGCCAGCAGCCAAGTCCCGGAGATGACCCCCTATGGCTACACCTTC.

This clonotype appeared a few times. The genes are TRBV20-1 and TRBJ1-5; 12 bases are shared with TRBD1. The V gene's germline CDR1 is DFQATT and CDR2 SNEGSKA (reference sequence). J lost 4 bases, V lost 4 bases, and 11 bases had no gene match. The CDR3 runs 17 residues. The CDR3 here is CSAKPGTGGIGNQPQHF. The DNA for the CDR3 is TGCAGTGCTAAGCCCGGGACAGGGGGCATTGGGAATCAGCCCCAGCATTTT.

As for this clonotype: This likely comes from a read error, as the CDR3 has no conserved phenylalanine or tryptophan at its end. The chain employs TRBV2 and TRBJ2-5; weak D call: TRBD1 (5 bases). CDR3 size: 12 residues. Germline lookup yields CDR1 SNHLY and CDR2 FYNNEI. V was shortened by 11 bases and J by 7 bases, with 17 bases between the two germline ends. The CDR3 is CAGDREDGTQYL. The CDR3 DNA sequence: TGTGCCGGTGACAGAGAAGATGGGACCCAGTACTTG.

The table lists this clonotype with a few counts. This rearrangement joins TRBV24-1 to TRBJ2-2, with a weak D call TRBD2 (6 bases). The germline CDR1 and CDR2 sequences are KGHDR and SFDVKD. The CDR3 has 15 amino acids. The germline V and J ends were trimmed by 4 bases and 4 bases, with 12 bases remaining between them. The CDR3 DNA follows: TGTGCCACCAGTGAACTTGGGACTTCCACCGGGGAGCTGTTTTTT. Its translation is CATSELGTSTGELFF.

This clonotype was counted between two and nine times. This chain links TRBV30 with TRBJ2-3; 7 bases map to TRBD2. The CDR3 extends over 16 amino acids. V lost 4 bases and J lost 7; bases outside the gene matches: 17. Per germline, CDR1 GTSNPN and CDR2 SVGIG (reference sequence). The CDR3 sequence is CAWNGGSSGRRNTQYF. CDR3 in DNA: TGTGCCTGGAACGGTGGGTCTAGCGGACGACGGAATACGCAGTATTTT.

This clonotype came up a few times. The chain links TRBV16 to TRBJ1-2; no definite D call. V gave up 3 bases and J gave up 0 bases, with 11 bases separating them. The CDR3 covers 15 residues. Per the germline V gene, CDR1 is KGHSY and CDR2 is FQNENV. The CDR3 coding sequence is TGTGCCAGCAGCCAGCACGAAAGACCTAACTATGGCTACACCTTC. Translating it yields CASSQHERPNYGYTF.

J is TRBJ2-7 and V is TRBV27; possible D gene TRBD1, 6 bases. The germline V and J ends were trimmed by 2 bases and 7 bases, with 15 bases remaining between them. The CDR3 is made up of 14 amino acids. CDR1 is MNHEY and CDR2 is SMNVEV in the germline V gene (reference sequence). The DNA of the CDR3 is TGTGCCAGCAGTTTAGGCAGGGGAATATGGGAGCAGTACTTC. Translating gives CASSLGRGIWEQYF.

The CDR3 region has the DNA TGTGCCAGCAGACCCGATAGCGGGAGGGCCTACAATGAGCAGTTCTTC. It specifies CASRPDSGRAYNEQFF. V is TRBV6-2 or TRBV6-3 and J is TRBJ2-1, with 11 nucleotides matching TRBD2. The V and J ends lost 6 bases and 2 bases, in that order; junction bases with no gene match: 6. The CDR3 totals 16 residues. Germline CDR1 MNHEY, CDR2 SVGEGT.

In this sample, this clonotype turned up a few times. V gene TRBV20-1 combines with J gene TRBJ2-7; 7 bases agree with TRBD2. Germline-derived CDR1 and CDR2 are DFQATT and SNEGSKA (reference sequence). The CDR3 totals 14 residues. Germline trimming cut 3 bases from V and 2 bases from J; bases unmatched to any gene: 7. CDR3 in DNA: TGCAGTGCTAGTCGGCGGGAGCTCACCTACGAGCAGTACTTC. Amino acid sequence: CSASRRELTYEQYF.

The V and J genes are TRBV7-9 and TRBJ2-1; 11 bases align to TRBD2. The germline V gene has CDR1 SEHNR and CDR2 FQNEAQ (reference sequence). V lost 4 bases, J lost 4 bases, and 9 bases stayed unmatched. The CDR3 has 17 amino acids. For the CDR3, the DNA is TGTGCCAGCAGCTACATCGCGACTAGCGGGACATACAATGAGCAGTTCTTC. Translating gives CASSYIATSGTYNEQFF.

V gene TRBV7-9 combines with J gene TRBJ1-6; D remains unclear. Germline V CDR1 and CDR2: SEHNR, FQNEAQ (reference sequence). The CDR3 is 14 amino acids. V was shortened by 1 base and J by 10 bases, with 11 bases between the two germline ends. The CDR3 region is CASSLGNGWSPLHF. The CDR3 DNA reads TGTGCCAGCAGCTTAGGAAACGGGTGGTCACCCCTCCACTTT.

This clonotype was seen ten or more times. The chain has TRBV28 and TRBJ1-2, with a possible D match to TRBD1 (5 bases). Germline values: CDR1 MDHEN, CDR2 SYDVKM. V was clipped by 5 bases and J by 0 bases, with 10 bases between them. The CDR3 length is 14 residues. Written as DNA, the CDR3 is TGTGCCAGCAGTCCCGGGGGAGCTAACTATGGCTACACCTTC. Amino acids: CASSPGGANYGYTF.

The chain joins TRBV13 to TRBJ2-7, with TRBD2 as a possible D gene (5 bases). V gave up 1 base and J gave up 2 bases, with 9 bases separating them. The length of the CDR3 is 14 residues. Germline V gene data show CDR1 as PRHDT and CDR2 as FYEKMQ (reference sequence). The CDR3 protein is CASSLAGVPYEQYF. The CDR3 DNA is TGTGCCAGCAGCTTAGCCGGGGTGCCCTACGAGCAGTACTTC.

In its sample, this clonotype was seen a few times. V usage is TRBV27 and J usage is TRBJ1-1; D is unclear. V lost 8 bases and J lost 0, with 10 bases in between. Germline loops: CDR1 MNHEY, CDR2 SMNVEV (reference sequence). The CDR3 contains 13 residues. The CDR3 sequence is CASFGPMNTEAFF. DNA of the CDR3: TGTGCCAGCTTCGGACCGATGAACACTGAAGCTTTCTTT.

The chain carries TRBV19 and TRBJ2-2, with D possibly being TRBD2 (7 bases). The V gene lost 6 bases and the J gene lost 5 bases, with 19 bases spanning the gap. The CDR3 is made up of 16 amino acids. Germline loops: CDR1 LNHDA, CDR2 SQIVND (reference sequence). The CDR3 spells CASSDLGGVRTGELFF. The CDR3 DNA follows: TGTGCCAGTAGCGACCTAGGGGGGGTGAGGACCGGGGAGCTGTTTTTT.

In nucleotides, the CDR3 is TGTGCCAGCAGTTATGGCGGATCCTCTGGGGCCAACGTCCTGACTTTC. Translating it yields CASSYGGSSGANVLTF. The genes are TRBV6-6 and TRBJ2-6; D is ambiguous. The CDR3 has 16 amino acids. The germline V and J ends were trimmed by 3 bases and 0 bases, with 9 bases remaining between them. CDR1 is MNHNY, CDR2 SVGAGI, per germline (reference sequence).

This chain connects TRBV5-1 to TRBJ2-5, with D perhaps TRBD2 (6 bases). The CDR3 consists of 14 residues. The V gene lost 6 bases and the J gene lost 0 bases, with 12 bases spanning the gap. CDR1 and CDR2 from the germline V gene are SGHRS and YFSETQ. CDR3 DNA: TGCGCCAGCACGCGGGGTTCGTACCAAGAGACCCAGTACTTC. This translates into CASTRGSYQETQYF.

CDR3 bases: TGTGCCAGCAGTGAATTAGGGGAACTAACTGAAGCTTTCTTT. Its translation is CASSELGELTEAFF. This chain links TRBV2 with TRBJ1-1, with D perhaps TRBD1 (5 bases). In germline, CDR1 is SNHLY, CDR2 FYNNEI. This CDR3 is 14 amino acids long. V dropped 2 bases and J dropped 5 bases, with 12 bases sitting between them.

This chain joins TRBV12-3 or TRBV12-4 and TRBJ2-2, with 12 positions matching TRBD2. The CDR3 is 18 residues long. With V trimmed by 3 bases and J by 5 bases, 10 bases remained unmatched. The CDR3 DNA reads TGTGCCAGCAGTTTCTCCACTGGGACTAGCGGGCCGACCGGGGAGCTGTTTTTT. Translation gives CASSFSTGTSGPTGELFF.

This chain connects TRBV6-5 to TRBJ2-4, with D uncertain. The V gene lost 5 bases and the J gene lost 0 bases, with 17 bases spanning the gap. In germline, CDR1 is MNHEY, CDR2 SVGAGI. This CDR3 is built from 17 residues. The CDR3: CASSTAPRLLAKNIQYF. The CDR3 DNA sequence: TGTGCCAGCAGTACCGCCCCCAGACTTCTAGCCAAAAACATTCAGTACTTC.

This clonotype was seen only a few times. The CDR3 DNA reads as TGCGCCAGCAGCTATTTCACAGATACGCAGTATTTT. It specifies CASSYFTDTQYF. V gene TRBV5-1 combines with J gene TRBJ2-3; D not resolved. Germline V gives CDR1 SGHRS, CDR2 YFSETQ. The CDR3 covers 12 residues. Trimming stripped 3 bases from V and 2 bases from J, with 4 bases between. The full variable domain, completed using reference TRBV5-1 and TRBJ2-3, is KAGVTQTPRYLIKTRGQQVTLSCSPISGHRSVSWYQQTPGQGLQFLFEYFSETQRNKGNFPGRFSGRQFSNSRSEMNVSTLELGDSALYLCASSYFTDTQYFGPGTRLTVL.